This T cell receptor beta chain is from a study of T cells in Graves' hyperthyroidism and ophthalmopathy. The TCR beta CDR3 regions underwent amplification using RNA transcripts as the source. The TCR CDR3 first-round RT-PCR relied on the HTBI primer set. TCRdb itself ran the multiplex PCR reads through MiXCR, one entry per CDR3 protein. The sample carries a few hundred thousand distinct CDR3 sequences, over 15% recorded once. This clonotype was recorded at least ten times. Each diagnosis drew on symptoms, thyroxine, TRAb, thyroid ultrasound and orbital computed tomography findings. CDR3 length: 15 residues. Germline V gives CDR1 DFQATT, CDR2 SNEGSKA (reference sequence). Trimming removed 3 bases at V and 1 base at J, with 15 bases between.

The chain employs TRBV20-1 and TRBJ1-2, with D possibly matching TRBD1 (6 bases). Source material: blood. This clonotype was sampled from a woman younger than 35 with Graves' hyperthyroidism. DNA of the CDR3: TGCAGTGCTAGGACGCCGGGACACAATAACTATGGCTACACCTTC. The encoded protein is CSARTPGHNNYGYTF.